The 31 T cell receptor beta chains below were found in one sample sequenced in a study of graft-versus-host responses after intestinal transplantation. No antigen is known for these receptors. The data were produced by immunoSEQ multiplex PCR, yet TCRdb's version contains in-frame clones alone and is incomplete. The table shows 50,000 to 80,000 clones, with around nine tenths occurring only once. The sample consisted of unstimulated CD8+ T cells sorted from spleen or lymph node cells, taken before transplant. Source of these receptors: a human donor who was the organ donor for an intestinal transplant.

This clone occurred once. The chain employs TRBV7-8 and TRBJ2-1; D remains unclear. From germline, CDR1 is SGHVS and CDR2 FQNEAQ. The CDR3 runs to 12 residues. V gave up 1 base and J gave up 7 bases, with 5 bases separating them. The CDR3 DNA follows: TGTGCCAGCAGCTTAGTCTCTAATGAGCAGTTCTTC. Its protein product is CASSLVSNEQFF.

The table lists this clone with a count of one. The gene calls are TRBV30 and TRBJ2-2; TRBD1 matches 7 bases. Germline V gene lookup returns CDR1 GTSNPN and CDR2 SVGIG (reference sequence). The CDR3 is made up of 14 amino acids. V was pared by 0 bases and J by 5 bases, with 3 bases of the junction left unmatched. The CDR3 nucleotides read TGTGCCTGGAGTGTGGGACAGATAACCGGGGAGCTGTTTTTT. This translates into CAWSVGQITGELFF.

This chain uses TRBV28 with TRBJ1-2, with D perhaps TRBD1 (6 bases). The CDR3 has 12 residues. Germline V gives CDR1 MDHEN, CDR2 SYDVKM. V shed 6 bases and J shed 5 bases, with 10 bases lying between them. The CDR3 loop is CASRTGRYGYTF. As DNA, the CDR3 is TGTGCCAGCAGGACAGGAAGATATGGCTACACCTTC.

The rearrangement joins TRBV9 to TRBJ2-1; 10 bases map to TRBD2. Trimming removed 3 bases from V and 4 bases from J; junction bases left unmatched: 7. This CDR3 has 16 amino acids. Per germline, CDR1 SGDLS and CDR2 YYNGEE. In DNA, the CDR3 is TGTGCCAGCAGCGCTCCTAGCGGGAGCAAGTACAATGAGCAGTTCTTC. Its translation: CASSAPSGSKYNEQFF.

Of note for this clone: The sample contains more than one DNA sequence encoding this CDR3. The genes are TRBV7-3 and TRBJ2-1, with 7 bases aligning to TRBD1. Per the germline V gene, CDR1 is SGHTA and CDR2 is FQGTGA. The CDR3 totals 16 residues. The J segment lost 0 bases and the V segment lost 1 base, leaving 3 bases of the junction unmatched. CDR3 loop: CASSLNAGGSYNEQFF. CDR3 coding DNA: TGTGCCAGCAGCTTAAACGCAGGGGGCTCCTACAATGAGCAGTTCTTC.

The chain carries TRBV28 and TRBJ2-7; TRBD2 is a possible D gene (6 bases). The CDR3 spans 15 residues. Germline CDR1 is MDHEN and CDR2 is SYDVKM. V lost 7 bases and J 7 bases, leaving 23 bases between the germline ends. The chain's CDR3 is CASTQTGATTREQYF. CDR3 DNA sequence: TGTGCCAGCACCCAAACGGGAGCCACTACCCGTGAGCAGTACTTC.

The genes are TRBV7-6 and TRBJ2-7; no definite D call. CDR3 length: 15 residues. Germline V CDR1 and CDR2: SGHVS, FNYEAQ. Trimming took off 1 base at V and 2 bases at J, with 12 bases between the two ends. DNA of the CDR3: TGTGCCAGCAGCTTAGGATCAGGCGAGACCTACGAGCAGTACTTC. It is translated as CASSLGSGETYEQYF. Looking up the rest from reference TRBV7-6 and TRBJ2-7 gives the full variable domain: GAGVSQSPRYKVTKRGQDVALRCDPISGHVSLYWYRQALGQGPEFLTYFNYEAQQDKSGLPNDRFSAERPEGSISTLTIQRTEQRDSAMYRCASSLGSGETYEQYFGPGTRLTVT.

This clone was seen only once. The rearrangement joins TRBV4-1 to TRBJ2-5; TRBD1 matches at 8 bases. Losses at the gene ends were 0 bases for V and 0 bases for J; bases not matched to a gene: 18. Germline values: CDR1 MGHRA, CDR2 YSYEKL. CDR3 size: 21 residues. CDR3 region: CASSQEGSGQAFMLDQETQYF. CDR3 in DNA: TGCGCCAGCAGCCAAGAGGGCTCGGGACAGGCCTTTATGTTGGACCAAGAGACCCAGTACTTC.

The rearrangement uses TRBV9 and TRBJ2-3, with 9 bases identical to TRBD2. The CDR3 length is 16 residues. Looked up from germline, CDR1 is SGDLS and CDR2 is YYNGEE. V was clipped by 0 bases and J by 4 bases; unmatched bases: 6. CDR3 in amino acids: CASSVASAGGPDTQYF. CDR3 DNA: TGTGCCAGCAGCGTAGCCTCCGCGGGAGGGCCAGATACGCAGTATTTT.

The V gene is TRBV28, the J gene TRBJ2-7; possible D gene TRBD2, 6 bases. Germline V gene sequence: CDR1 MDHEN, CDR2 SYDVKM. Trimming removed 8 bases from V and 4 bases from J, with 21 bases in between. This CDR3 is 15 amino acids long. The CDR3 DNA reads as TGTGCCAGCGAAGTGGAGGGACGGAGAGGGTACGAGCAGTACTTC. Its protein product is CASEVEGRRGYEQYF. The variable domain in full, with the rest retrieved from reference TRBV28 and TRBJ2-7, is DVKVTQSSRYLVKRTGEKVFLECVQDMDHENMFWYRQDPGLGLRLIYFSYDVKMKEKGDIPEGYSVSREKKERFSLILESASTNQTSMYLCASEVEGRRGYEQYFGPGTRLTVT.

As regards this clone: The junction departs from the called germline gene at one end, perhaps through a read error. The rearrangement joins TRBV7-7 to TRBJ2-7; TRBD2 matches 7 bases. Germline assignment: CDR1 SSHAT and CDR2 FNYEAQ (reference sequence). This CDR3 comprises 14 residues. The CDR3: CASSSGLGSYEQYF. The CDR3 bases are TGTGCTAGCAGTTCCGGACTAGGTAGCTACGAGCAGTACTTC.

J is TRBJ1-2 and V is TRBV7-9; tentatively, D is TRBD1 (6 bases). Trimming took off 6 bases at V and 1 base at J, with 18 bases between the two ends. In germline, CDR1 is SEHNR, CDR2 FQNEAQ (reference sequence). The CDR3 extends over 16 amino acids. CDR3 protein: CASRLYGTTFNYGYTF. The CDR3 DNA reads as TGTGCCAGCAGGCTTTATGGGACAACATTTAACTATGGCTACACCTTC.

The CDR3 region is CASSDSSRGSTDTQYF. The CDR3 DNA sequence: TGTGCCAGCAGTGACTCTTCGCGGGGTAGCACAGATACGCAGTATTTT. V usage is TRBV6-4 and J usage is TRBJ2-3; D is perhaps TRBD2 (6 bases). CDR1 and CDR2 (germline): MRHNA, SNTAGT. The V end lost 0 bases, the J end lost 0 bases, and 10 bases lay between the germline ends. CDR3 length equals 16 residues.

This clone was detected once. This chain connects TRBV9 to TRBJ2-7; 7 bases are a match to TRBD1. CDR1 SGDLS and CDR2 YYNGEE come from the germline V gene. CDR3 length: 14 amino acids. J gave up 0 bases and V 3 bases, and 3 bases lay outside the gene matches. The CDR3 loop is CASSDRDSSYEQYF. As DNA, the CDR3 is TGTGCCAGCAGCGATCGGGACAGCTCCTACGAGCAGTACTTC.

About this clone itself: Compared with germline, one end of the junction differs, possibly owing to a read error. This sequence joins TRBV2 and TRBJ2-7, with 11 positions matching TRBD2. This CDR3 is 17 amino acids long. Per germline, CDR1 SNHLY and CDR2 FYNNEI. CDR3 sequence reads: CASSEDLRLAGTYEQYF. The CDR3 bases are TGTGCCAGCAGCGAAGATTTACGACTAGCGGGAACCTACGAGCAGTACTTC.

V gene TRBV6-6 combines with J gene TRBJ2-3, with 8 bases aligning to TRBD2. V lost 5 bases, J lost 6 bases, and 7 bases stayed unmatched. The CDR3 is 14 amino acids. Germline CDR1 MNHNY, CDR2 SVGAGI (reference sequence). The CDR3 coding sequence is TGTGCCAGCAGTCCCGGACTAGCTGCGGATACGCAGTATTTT. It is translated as CASSPGLAADTQYF.

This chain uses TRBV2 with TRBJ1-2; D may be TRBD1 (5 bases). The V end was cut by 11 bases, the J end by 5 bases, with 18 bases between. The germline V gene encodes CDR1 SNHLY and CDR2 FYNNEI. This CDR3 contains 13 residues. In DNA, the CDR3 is TGTGCCCGGGGGTATCAGATGAGATATGGCTACACCTTC. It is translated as CARGYQMRYGYTF.

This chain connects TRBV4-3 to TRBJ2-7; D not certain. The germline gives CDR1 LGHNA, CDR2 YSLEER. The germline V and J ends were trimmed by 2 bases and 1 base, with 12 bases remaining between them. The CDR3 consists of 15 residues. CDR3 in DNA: TGCGCCAGCAGCCAATATTCCGGGTTATCCTACGAGCAGTACTTC. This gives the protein CASSQYSGLSYEQYF.

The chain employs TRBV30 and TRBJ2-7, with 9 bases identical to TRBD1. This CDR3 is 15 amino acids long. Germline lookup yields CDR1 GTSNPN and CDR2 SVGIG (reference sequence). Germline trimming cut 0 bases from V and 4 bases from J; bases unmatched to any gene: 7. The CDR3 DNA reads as TGTGCCTGGAGTGTACGGGACAGGGAAAAATACGAGCAGTACTTC. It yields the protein CAWSVRDREKYEQYF.

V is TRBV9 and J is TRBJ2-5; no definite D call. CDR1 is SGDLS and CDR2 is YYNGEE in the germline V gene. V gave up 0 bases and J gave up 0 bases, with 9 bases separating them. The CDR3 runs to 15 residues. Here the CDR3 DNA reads TGTGCCAGCAGCGTAGTTAGAGAAGACCAAGAGACCCAGTACTTC. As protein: CASSVVREDQETQYF.

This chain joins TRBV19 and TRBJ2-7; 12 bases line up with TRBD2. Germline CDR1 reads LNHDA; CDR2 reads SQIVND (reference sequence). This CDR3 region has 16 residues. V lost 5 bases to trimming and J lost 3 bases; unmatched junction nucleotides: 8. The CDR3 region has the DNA TGTGCCAGTAGTGACAGACTAGCGGGAGCACACTACGAGCAGTACTTC. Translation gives CASSDRLAGAHYEQYF.

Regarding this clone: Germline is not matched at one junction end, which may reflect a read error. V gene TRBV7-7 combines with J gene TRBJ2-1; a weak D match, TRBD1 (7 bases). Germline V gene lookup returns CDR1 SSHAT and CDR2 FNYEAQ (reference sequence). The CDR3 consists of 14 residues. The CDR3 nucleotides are TGTGCTAGCAGCCCCCGACTAGGCAGGGGGGAGCAGTTCTTC. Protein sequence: CASSPRLGRGEQFF.

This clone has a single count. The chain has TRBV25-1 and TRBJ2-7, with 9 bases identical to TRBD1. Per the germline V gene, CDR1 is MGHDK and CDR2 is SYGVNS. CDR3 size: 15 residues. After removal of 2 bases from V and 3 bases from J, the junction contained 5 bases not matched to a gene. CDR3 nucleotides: TGTGCCAGCAGTGAACGAAGGACAGGGGACTACGAGCAGTACTTC. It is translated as CASSERRTGDYEQYF.

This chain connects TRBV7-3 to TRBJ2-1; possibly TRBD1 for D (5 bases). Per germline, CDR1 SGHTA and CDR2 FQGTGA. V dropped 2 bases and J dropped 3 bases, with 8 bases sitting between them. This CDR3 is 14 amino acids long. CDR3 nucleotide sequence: TGTGCCAGCAGCTTAGGGGCGGTCTACAATGAGCAGTTCTTC. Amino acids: CASSLGAVYNEQFF.

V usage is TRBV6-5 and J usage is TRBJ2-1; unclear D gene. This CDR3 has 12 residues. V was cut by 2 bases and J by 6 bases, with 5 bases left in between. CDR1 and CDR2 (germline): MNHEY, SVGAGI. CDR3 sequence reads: CASSYNSNEQFF. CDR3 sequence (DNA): TGTGCCAGCAGTTACAATAGCAATGAGCAGTTCTTC.

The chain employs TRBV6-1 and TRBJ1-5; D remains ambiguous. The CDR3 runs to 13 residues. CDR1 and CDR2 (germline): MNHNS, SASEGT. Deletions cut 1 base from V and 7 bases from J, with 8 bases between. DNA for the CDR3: TGTGCCAGCAGTGAAGACAGCTGGCAGCCCCAGCATTTT. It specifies CASSEDSWQPQHF.

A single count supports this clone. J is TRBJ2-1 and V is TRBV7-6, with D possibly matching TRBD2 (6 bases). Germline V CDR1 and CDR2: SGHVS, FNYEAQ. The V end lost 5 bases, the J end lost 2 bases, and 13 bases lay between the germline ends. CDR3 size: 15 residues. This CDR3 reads CASSLTTGAYNEQFF. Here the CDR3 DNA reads TGTGCCAGCAGCCTGACGACGGGGGCCTACAATGAGCAGTTCTTC.

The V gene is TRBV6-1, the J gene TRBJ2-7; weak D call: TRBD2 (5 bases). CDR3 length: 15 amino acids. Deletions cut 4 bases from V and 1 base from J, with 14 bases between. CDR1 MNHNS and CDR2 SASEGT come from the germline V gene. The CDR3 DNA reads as TGTGCCAGCAGTGCGGATTCAGGAGGTTCCTACGAGCAGTACTTC. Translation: CASSADSGGSYEQYF.

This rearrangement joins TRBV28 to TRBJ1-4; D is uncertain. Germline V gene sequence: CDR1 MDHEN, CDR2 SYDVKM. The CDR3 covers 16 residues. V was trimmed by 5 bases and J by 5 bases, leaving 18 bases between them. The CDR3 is CASSPEGERRNEKLFF. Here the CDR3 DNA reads TGTGCCAGCAGTCCCGAGGGTGAGCGAAGAAATGAAAAACTGTTTTTT.

As DNA, the CDR3 is TGTGCCAGCAGTTTTCGGGATACGCAGTATTTT. Translating it yields CASSFRDTQYF. V is TRBV27 and J is TRBJ2-3; D not certain. This CDR3 is built from 11 residues. V was shortened by 3 bases and J by 6 bases, with 4 bases between the two germline ends. CDR1 MNHEY and CDR2 SMNVEV come from the germline V gene (reference sequence).

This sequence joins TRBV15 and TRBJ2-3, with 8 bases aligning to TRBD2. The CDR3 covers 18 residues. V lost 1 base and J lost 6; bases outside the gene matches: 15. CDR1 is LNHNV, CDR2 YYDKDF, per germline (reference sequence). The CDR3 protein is CATSRAVFGAGESDTQYF. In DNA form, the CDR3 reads TGTGCCACCAGCAGAGCCGTTTTTGGAGCGGGAGAATCCGATACGCAGTATTTT.